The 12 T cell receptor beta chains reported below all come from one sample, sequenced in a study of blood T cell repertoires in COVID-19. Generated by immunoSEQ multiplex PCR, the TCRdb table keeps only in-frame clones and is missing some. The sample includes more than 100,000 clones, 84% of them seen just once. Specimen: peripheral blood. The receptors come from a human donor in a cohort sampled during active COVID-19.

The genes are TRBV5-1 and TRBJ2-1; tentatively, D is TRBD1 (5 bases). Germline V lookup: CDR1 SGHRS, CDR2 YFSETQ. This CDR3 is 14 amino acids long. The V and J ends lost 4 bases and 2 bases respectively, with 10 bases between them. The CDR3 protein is CASSPARAYNEQFF. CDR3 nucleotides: TGCGCCAGCAGCCCGGCCAGGGCCTACAATGAGCAGTTCTTC.

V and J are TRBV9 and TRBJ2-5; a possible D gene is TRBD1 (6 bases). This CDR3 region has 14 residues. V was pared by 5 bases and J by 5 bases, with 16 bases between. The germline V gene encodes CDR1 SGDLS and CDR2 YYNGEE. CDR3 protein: CASSTPGVGETQYF. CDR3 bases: TGTGCCAGCAGTACCCCAGGGGTGGGCGAGACCCAGTACTTC. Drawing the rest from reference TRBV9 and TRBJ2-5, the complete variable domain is DSGVTQTPKHLITATGQRVTLRCSPRSGDLSVYWYQQSLDQGLQFLIQYYNGEERAKGNILERFSAQQFPDLHSELNLSSLELGDSALYFCASSTPGVGETQYFGPGTRLLVL.

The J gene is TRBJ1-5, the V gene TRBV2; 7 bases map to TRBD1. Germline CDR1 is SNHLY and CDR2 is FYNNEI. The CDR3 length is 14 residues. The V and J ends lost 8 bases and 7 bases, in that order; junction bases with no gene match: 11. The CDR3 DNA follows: TGTGCCAGCGGCCCGACAGGGAGACGGCAGCCCCAGCATTTT. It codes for CASGPTGRRQPQHF.

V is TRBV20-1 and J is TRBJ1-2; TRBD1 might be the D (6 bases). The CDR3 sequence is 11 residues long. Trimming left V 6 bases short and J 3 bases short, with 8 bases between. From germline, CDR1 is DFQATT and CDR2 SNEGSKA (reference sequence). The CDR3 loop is CSARQDYGYTF. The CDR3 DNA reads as TGCAGTGCCAGACAGGACTATGGCTACACCTTC.

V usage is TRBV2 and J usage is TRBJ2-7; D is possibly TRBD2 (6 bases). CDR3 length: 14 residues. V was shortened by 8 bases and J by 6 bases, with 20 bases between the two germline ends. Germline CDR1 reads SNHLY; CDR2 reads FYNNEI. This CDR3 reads CASSDGDWRGEQYF. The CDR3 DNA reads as TGTGCCAGCTCCGACGGGGACTGGCGTGGCGAGCAGTACTTC.

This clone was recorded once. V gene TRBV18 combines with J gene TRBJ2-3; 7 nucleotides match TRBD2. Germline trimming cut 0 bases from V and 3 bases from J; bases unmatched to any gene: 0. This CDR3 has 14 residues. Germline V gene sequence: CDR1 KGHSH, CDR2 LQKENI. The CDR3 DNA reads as TGTGCCAGCTCACCACCAGCGGGGACAGATACGCAGTATTTT. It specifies CASSPPAGTDTQYF.

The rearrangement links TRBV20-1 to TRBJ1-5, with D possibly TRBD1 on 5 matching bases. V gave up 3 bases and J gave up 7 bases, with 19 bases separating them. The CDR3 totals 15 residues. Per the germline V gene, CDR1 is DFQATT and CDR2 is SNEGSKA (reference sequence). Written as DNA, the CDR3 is TGCAGTGCTAGTTTGTCAGGGAATTCCAACCAGCCCCAGCATTTT. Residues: CSASLSGNSNQPQHF.

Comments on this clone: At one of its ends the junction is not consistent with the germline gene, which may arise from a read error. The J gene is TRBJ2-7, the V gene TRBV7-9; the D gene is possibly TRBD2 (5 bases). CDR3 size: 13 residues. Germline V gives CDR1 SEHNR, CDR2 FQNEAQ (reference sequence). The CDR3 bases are TGTGCCAGCAGTTTGGACTCCTCCCACGAGCAGTACTTC. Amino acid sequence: CASSLDSSHEQYF.

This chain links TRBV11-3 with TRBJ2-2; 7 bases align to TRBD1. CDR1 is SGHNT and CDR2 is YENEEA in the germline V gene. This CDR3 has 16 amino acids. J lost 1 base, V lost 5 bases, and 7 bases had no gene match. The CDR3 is CASSLARTGNTGELFF. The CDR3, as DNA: TGTGCCAGCAGCCTAGCACGGACAGGGAACACCGGGGAGCTGTTTTTT.

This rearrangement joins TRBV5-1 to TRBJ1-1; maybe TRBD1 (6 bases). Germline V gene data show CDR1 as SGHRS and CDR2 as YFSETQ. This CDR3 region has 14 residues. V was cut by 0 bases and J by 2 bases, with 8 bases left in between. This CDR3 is CASSLGTVNTEAFF. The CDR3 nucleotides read TGCGCCAGCAGCTTGGGGACAGTAAACACTGAAGCTTTCTTT.

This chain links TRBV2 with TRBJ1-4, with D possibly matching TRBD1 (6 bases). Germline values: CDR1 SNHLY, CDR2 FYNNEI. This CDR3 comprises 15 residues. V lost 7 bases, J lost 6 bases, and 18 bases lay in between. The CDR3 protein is CASTRSDSRDEKLFF. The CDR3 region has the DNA TGTGCCAGCACCCGATCGGACAGCCGAGATGAAAAACTGTTTTTT.

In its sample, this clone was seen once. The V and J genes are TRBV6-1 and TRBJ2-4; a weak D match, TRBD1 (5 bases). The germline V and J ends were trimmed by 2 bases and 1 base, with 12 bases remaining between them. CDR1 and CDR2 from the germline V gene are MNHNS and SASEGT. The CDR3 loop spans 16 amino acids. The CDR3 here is CASSEQGPGAKNIQYF. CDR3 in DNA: TGTGCCAGCAGTGAACAGGGCCCTGGGGCCAAAAACATTCAGTACTTC.